This TCR beta chain came from a study of T-cell memory formation after mild COVID-19. TCRdb used MiXCR to reprocess the 5' RACE reads, holding one entry per CDR3 protein. The table records 350,000 or so distinct CDR3 sequences, over 10% of them present only once. CDR1 and CDR2 from the germline V gene are LGHNA and YSLEER. The V gene end was trimmed by 0 bases and the J gene end by 5 bases; junction bases not matched to a gene: 2. This CDR3 spans 15 amino acids. The V call is TRBV4-3, the J call TRBJ2-1; 9 nucleotides align to TRBD2. The specimen sequenced was PBMCs or a T cell subset sorted from them (not recorded which). This sequence was found in a man aged 18 to 29 who had mild COVID-19 (a few samples of this study predate the infection). Cell type and time point are not known. This chain's CDR3 is CASSQDSGGHNEQFF. The DNA of the CDR3 is TGCGCCAGCAGCCAAGACAGCGGGGGGCACAATGAGCAGTTCTTC.